The sequence of this TCR beta chain was determined in a study of blood T cells in healthy people across ages. The study, taken as a whole, reports: Naive and antigen-experienced cells could not be conclusively compared, given unsorted PBMCs.

This CDR3 comprises 15 residues. Germline values: CDR1 MNHNY, CDR2 SVGAGI (reference sequence). A second PCR, run for about 6 to 12 cycles, used a sample-barcoded 5' primer plus a J-beta primer mix. MiXCR, applied by TCRdb to the 5' RACE reads, yields one record per CDR3 protein. The repertoire holds about 1.6 million distinct CDR3 sequences, roughly 30% seen once, with approximately 10% in the top ten. In this sample, this clonotype turned up a few times. Antigen: not known. Compared with germline, one end of the junction differs, possibly owing to a read error. The chain links TRBV6-6 to TRBJ2-1, with 11 bases that match TRBD2. This TCR was sampled from a woman in her thirties in good health. The sequencing sample was made of blood. The CDR3 nucleotides are TGTGCCGGCAGGATAATAGCGGGAGGGTGGAATGAGCAGTTCTTC. As protein: CAGRIIAGGWNEQFF.